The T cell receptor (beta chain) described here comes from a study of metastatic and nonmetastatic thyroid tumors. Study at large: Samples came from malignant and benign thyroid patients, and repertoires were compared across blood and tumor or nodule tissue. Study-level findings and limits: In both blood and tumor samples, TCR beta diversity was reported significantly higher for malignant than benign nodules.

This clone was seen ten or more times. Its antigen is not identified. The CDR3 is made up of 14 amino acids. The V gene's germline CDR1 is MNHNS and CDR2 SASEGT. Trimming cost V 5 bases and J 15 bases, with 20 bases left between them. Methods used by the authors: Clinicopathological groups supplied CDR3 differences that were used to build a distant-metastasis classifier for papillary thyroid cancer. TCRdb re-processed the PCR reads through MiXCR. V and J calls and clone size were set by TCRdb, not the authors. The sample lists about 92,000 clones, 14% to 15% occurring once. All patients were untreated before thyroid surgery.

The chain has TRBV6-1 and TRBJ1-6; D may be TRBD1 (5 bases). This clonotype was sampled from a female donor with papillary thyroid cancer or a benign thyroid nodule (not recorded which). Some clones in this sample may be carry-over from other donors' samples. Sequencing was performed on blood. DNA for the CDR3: TGTGCCAGCAGTAACCTCAGGGTGCAGCAGCTCCTCCACTTT. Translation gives CASSNLRVQQLLHF.